The 26 T cell receptor beta chains presented below share a single source sample, sequenced in a study of cytomegalovirus exposure and HLA in healthy donors. A multiplex PCR was run with 60 Vbeta primers and 13 Jbeta primers. Sequencing was performed with immunoSEQ multiplex PCR; in TCRdb, only in-frame clones are kept and a portion is missing. The sample records approximately 160,000 clones, about four fifths being singletons. Sequenced sample: PBMCs. The receptors were gathered from a boy aged 2-15 years in good health and CMV-seronegative.

The chain joins TRBV21-1 to TRBJ2-5; the DNA was not used to check the table's D call, TRBD1. TRBV21-1 is listed as a pseudogene. The CDR3 totals 15 residues. CDR3 sequence reads: CASSTLRQTQETQYF. The CDR3 DNA reads as TGTGCCAGCAGCACCCTCCGACAAACACAAGAGACCCAGTACTTC.

This chain uses TRBV29-1 with TRBJ1-1, with no clear D. The CDR3 extends over 15 amino acids. Trimming shortened V by 1 base and J by 0 bases, and 12 bases separated the two germline ends. The V gene's germline CDR1 is SQVTM and CDR2 ANQGSEA. The CDR3 DNA reads as TGCAGCGTTGAAGGCGGAGGAGGTCTGAACACTGAAGCTTTCTTT. This sequence encodes CSVEGGGGLNTEAFF.

V usage is TRBV6-6 and J usage is TRBJ2-3, with D unclear. Trimming left V 4 bases short and J 6 bases short, with 8 bases between. This CDR3 has 12 amino acids. Germline V gives CDR1 MNHNY, CDR2 SVGAGI (reference sequence). The CDR3 here is CASSSEEDTQYF. CDR3 DNA sequence: TGTGCCAGCAGTTCCGAGGAGGATACGCAGTATTTT.

The rearrangement links TRBV19 to TRBJ2-1; 7 bases line up with TRBD1. From germline, CDR1 is LNHDA and CDR2 SQIVND (reference sequence). The CDR3 has 14 amino acids. Trimming at V came to 5 bases and at J to 5 bases, leaving 6 bases not matched to a gene. CDR3 DNA: TGTGCCAGTAGTCAGGGGGACGAGGACAATGAGCAGTTCTTC. Its protein is CASSQGDEDNEQFF.

The CDR3 DNA reads TGTGCCAGCAGTCGGGACAGGGCATCGGAGACCCAGTACTTC. The encoded protein is CASSRDRASETQYF. The chain uses TRBV28 and TRBJ2-5; 9 bases match TRBD1. Germline V gives CDR1 MDHEN, CDR2 SYDVKM. This CDR3 is 14 amino acids long. After removal of 5 bases from V and 5 bases from J, the junction contained 6 bases not matched to a gene.

The chain is built from TRBV14 and TRBJ2-7, with 12 bases aligning to TRBD1. The CDR3 loop spans 17 amino acids. Trimming cost V 0 bases and J 2 bases; bases outside gene matches: 5. Germline-derived CDR1 and CDR2 are SGHDN and FVKESK. CDR3 amino acids: CASSQDPGTGGTYEQYF. In DNA, the CDR3 is TGTGCCAGCAGCCAAGATCCGGGGACAGGGGGCACCTACGAGCAGTACTTC.

The chain joins TRBV5-6 to TRBJ2-5; 10 bases align to TRBD2. The last part of the DNA fits TRBJ2-7 better; the J call may be wrong. The CDR3 runs to 14 residues. CDR1 is SGHDT, CDR2 YYEEEE, per germline. Here the CDR3 DNA reads TGTGCCAGCAGCCACACTAGCGGGGTCTACGAGCAGTACTTC. The encoded protein is CASSHTSGVYEQYF.

In this sample, this clone turned up a few times. This sequence joins TRBV19 and TRBJ2-1, with D possibly TRBD2 on 6 matching bases. CDR3 length: 13 amino acids. Germline values: CDR1 LNHDA, CDR2 SQIVND (reference sequence). The germline V and J ends were trimmed by 1 base and 7 bases, with 8 bases remaining between them. DNA for the CDR3: TGTGCCAGTAGTATAGCGGGAGAGAATGAGCAGTTCTTC. It specifies CASSIAGENEQFF. Based on the CDR3 plus reference TRBV19 and TRBJ2-1, the full variable domain is DGGITQSPKYLFRKEGQNVTLSCEQNLNHDAMYWYRQDPGQGLRLIYYSQIVNDFQKGDIAEGYSVSREKKESFPLTVTSAQKNPTAFYLCASSIAGENEQFFGPGTRLTVL.

This rearrangement joins TRBV5-4 to TRBJ2-1; D is perhaps TRBD2 (7 bases). Germline CDR1 and CDR2: SGHNT and YYREEE (reference sequence). Trimming cost V 5 bases and J 4 bases, with 16 bases left between them. The CDR3 spans 15 residues. The CDR3 DNA sequence: TGTGCCAGCAGACCCGGGGGGCGGGGGTACAATGAGCAGTTCTTC. This translates into CASRPGGRGYNEQFF. Based on the CDR3 plus reference TRBV5-4 and TRBJ2-1, the full variable domain is ETGVTQSPTHLIKTRGQQVTLRCSSQSGHNTVSWYQQALGQGPQFIFQYYREEENGRGNFPPRFSGLQFPNYSSELNVNALELDDSALYLCASRPGGRGYNEQFFGPGTRLTVL.

V is TRBV5-1 and J is TRBJ2-7; maybe TRBD1 (6 bases). Deletions cut 0 bases from V and 5 bases from J, with 12 bases between. Looked up from germline, CDR1 is SGHRS and CDR2 is YFSETQ. The CDR3 length is 14 residues. DNA of the CDR3: TGCGCCAGCAGCTTGGTGCAGGGGTCGAACGAGCAGTACTTC. Amino acid sequence: CASSLVQGSNEQYF.

The rearrangement joins TRBV2 to TRBJ2-7; 9 bases agree with TRBD2. The V and J ends lost 6 bases and 3 bases, in that order; junction bases with no gene match: 6. Per germline, CDR1 SNHLY and CDR2 FYNNEI. The CDR3 extends over 14 amino acids. The CDR3 DNA reads as TGTGCCAGCAGAGCTGGACTAGCGAACTACGAGCAGTACTTC. This gives the protein CASRAGLANYEQYF.

The gene calls are TRBV4-1 and TRBJ1-1, with 8 bases fitting TRBD1. Germline V CDR1 and CDR2: MGHRA, YSYEKL. The CDR3 spans 17 residues. J was trimmed by 0 bases and V by 5 bases; bases with no gene match: 11. CDR3 sequence reads: CASSGEGTGKLNTEAFF. The DNA for the CDR3 is TGCGCCAGCAGCGGAGAGGGGACAGGAAAATTGAACACTGAAGCTTTCTTT.

The chain uses TRBV5-4 and TRBJ1-2; possible D gene TRBD1, 5 bases. Trimming stripped 1 base from V and 4 bases from J, with 8 bases between. Germline V gives CDR1 SGHNT, CDR2 YYREEE (reference sequence). The CDR3 sequence is 13 residues long. Here the CDR3 DNA reads TGTGCCAGCAGCTTGCCGGGGGGCTATGGCTACACCTTC. Translating gives CASSLPGGYGYTF.

This chain uses TRBV5-1 with TRBJ1-4; weak D call: TRBD1 (6 bases). CDR3 length: 14 amino acids. V was cut by 4 bases and J by 5 bases, with 12 bases left in between. From germline, CDR1 is SGHRS and CDR2 YFSETQ. CDR3 in amino acids: CASSQTGANEKLFF. CDR3 sequence (DNA): TGCGCCAGCAGCCAGACAGGTGCCAATGAAAAACTGTTTTTT.

The chain employs TRBV10-1 and TRBJ1-1; possible D gene TRBD1, 5 bases. Trimming left V 2 bases short and J 4 bases short, with 14 bases between. This CDR3 region has 15 residues. Germline loops: CDR1 WNHNN, CDR2 SYGVQD (reference sequence). CDR3 in DNA: TGCGCCAGCAGTGAGGGGGAAACGGGGGGCACTGAAGCTTTCTTT. It codes for CASSEGETGGTEAFF.

The CDR3 sequence is CASSPYSGKETQYF. DNA of the CDR3: TGTGCCAGCAGCCCTTATAGCGGGAAAGAGACCCAGTACTTC. The gene calls are TRBV7-6 and TRBJ2-5, with 8 positions matching TRBD2. The J segment lost 3 bases and the V segment lost 5 bases, leaving 5 bases of the junction unmatched. This CDR3 comprises 14 residues. CDR1 is SGHVS, CDR2 FNYEAQ, per germline.

This rearrangement joins TRBV30 to TRBJ1-2, with D possibly matching TRBD1 (6 bases). Germline CDR1 GTSNPN, CDR2 SVGIG (reference sequence). This CDR3 has 13 residues. Trimming shortened V by 8 bases and J by 2 bases, and 15 bases separated the two germline ends. DNA for the CDR3: TGTGCCGCAGGGGAGGGGCAAAACTATGGCTACACCTTC. Protein product: CAAGEGQNYGYTF. The full variable domain, in which reference TRBV30 and TRBJ1-2 provide the parts outside the CDR3, is SQTIHQWPATLVQPVGSPLSLECTVEGTSNPNLYWYRQAAGRGLQLLFYSVGIGQISSEVPQNLSASRPQDRQFILSSKKLLLSDSGFYLCAAGEGQNYGYTFGSGTRLTVV.

The V and J genes are TRBV6-1 and TRBJ1-1, with D possibly matching TRBD1 (6 bases). V shed 1 base and J shed 4 bases, with 13 bases lying between them. The CDR3 is made up of 15 amino acids. CDR1 is MNHNS and CDR2 is SASEGT in the germline V gene. The CDR3 sequence: CASSEVYRVSTEAFF. CDR3 DNA sequence: TGTGCCAGCAGTGAAGTATACAGGGTGAGCACTGAAGCTTTCTTT.

The chain joins TRBV7-8 to TRBJ2-5; 9 bases align to TRBD1. The J call is doubtful: the DNA matches TRBJ2-7 better. Germline loops: CDR1 SGHVS, CDR2 FQNEAQ. The CDR3 sequence is 14 residues long. The CDR3 DNA follows: TGTGCCAGCAGCCCATCCGGGACAGGGAGCGAGCAGTACTTC. Encoded protein: CASSPSGTGSEQYF.

The chain has TRBV27 and TRBJ2-3; 7 nucleotides match TRBD2. Germline loops: CDR1 MNHEY, CDR2 SMNVEV (reference sequence). The CDR3 loop spans 12 amino acids. J lost 5 bases, V lost 8 bases, and 4 bases had no gene match. The CDR3 is CASQSGIDTQYF. The CDR3 region has the DNA TGTGCCAGCCAAAGCGGGATAGATACGCAGTATTTT.

The chain has TRBV10-3 and TRBJ2-7; D uncertain. The CDR3 extends over 15 amino acids. V lost 3 bases and J 4 bases, leaving 16 bases between the germline ends. Germline V lookup: CDR1 ENHRY, CDR2 SYGVKD. The DNA for the CDR3 is TGTGCCATCAGTGATCGCATTGCCGGAGTATACGAGCAGTACTTC. Residues: CAISDRIAGVYEQYF.

The chain employs TRBV5-1 and TRBJ2-3; TRBD1 matches 8 bases. Looked up from germline, CDR1 is SGHRS and CDR2 is YFSETQ. This CDR3 has 16 residues. With 0 bases clipped from V and 0 bases from J, the junction kept 3 bases outside the gene matches. The CDR3 bases are TGCGCCAGCAGCTTGGCCGGGACAGGCAGCACAGATACGCAGTATTTT. Its protein is CASSLAGTGSTDTQYF.

The chain carries TRBV29-1 and TRBJ2-7, with D maybe TRBD1 (5 bases). The CDR3 is 13 amino acids. The germline gives CDR1 SQVTM, CDR2 ANQGSEA. Trimming left V 1 base short and J 3 bases short, with 10 bases between. The CDR3 DNA reads TGCAGCGTTGAAGGGCAGGGTCGCTACGAGCAGTACTTC. Translating gives CSVEGQGRYEQYF.

The rearrangement joins TRBV5-4 to TRBJ2-1; maybe TRBD1 (5 bases). This CDR3 has 12 amino acids. Germline loops: CDR1 SGHNT, CDR2 YYREEE (reference sequence). Between the trimmed V and J ends, which lost 2 bases and 6 bases, there was a span of 6 bases. The CDR3 DNA follows: TGTGCCAGCAGCTTCCAGGGCAATGAGCAGTTCTTC. It is translated as CASSFQGNEQFF.

For the CDR3, the DNA is TGTGCCAGCAGTTTCTACAGGGCGATCCAGTACTTC. It yields the protein CASSFYRAIQYF. This sequence joins TRBV28 and TRBJ2-5; D perhaps matches TRBD1 (6 bases). This CDR3 comprises 12 residues. Trimming took 3 bases from V and 10 from J, leaving 12 bases between them. From germline, CDR1 is MDHEN and CDR2 SYDVKM.

The rearrangement joins TRBV7-8 to TRBJ2-7, with D tentatively TRBD1 (6 bases). V dropped 5 bases and J dropped 0 bases, with 14 bases sitting between them. Germline values: CDR1 SGHVS, CDR2 FQNEAQ. This CDR3 has 15 amino acids. CDR3 coding DNA: TGTGCCAGCAGCCCCGGTGACAGGAGCTCCTACGAGCAGTACTTC. This codes for CASSPGDRSSYEQYF.